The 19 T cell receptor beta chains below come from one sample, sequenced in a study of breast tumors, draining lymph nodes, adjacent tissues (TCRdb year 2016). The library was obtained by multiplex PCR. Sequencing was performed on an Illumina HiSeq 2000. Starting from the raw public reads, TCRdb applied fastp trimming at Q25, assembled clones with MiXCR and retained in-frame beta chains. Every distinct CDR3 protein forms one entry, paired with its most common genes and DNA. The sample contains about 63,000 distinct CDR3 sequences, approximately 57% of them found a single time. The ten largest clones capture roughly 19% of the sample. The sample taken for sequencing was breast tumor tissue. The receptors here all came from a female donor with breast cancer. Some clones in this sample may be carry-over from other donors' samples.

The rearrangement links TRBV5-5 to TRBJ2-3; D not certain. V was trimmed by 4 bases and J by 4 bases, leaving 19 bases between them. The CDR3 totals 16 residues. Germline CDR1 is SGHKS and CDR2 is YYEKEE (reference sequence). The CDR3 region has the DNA TGTGCCAGCAGCCAGCAACCCGCGACGGGTTCAGATACGCAGTATTTT. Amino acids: CASSQQPATGSDTQYF.

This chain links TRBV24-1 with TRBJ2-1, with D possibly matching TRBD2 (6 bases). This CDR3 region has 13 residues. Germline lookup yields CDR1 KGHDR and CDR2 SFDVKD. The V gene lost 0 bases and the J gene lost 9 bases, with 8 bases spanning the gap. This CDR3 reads CATSDLRRGEQFF. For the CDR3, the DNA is TGTGCCACCAGTGATTTGAGGCGGGGTGAGCAGTTCTTC.

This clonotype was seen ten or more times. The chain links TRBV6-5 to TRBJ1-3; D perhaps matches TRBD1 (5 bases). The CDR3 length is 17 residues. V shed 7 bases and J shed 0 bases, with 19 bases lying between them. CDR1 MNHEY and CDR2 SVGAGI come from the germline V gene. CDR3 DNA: TGTGCCAGCACCCCGGTCGGGGCAGGAGCCTCTGGAAACACCATATATTTT. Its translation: CASTPVGAGASGNTIYF.

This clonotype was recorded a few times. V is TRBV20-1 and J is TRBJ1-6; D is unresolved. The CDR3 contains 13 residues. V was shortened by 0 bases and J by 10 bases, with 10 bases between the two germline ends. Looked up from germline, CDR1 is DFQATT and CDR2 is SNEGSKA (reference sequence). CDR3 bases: TGCAGTGCTAGAGATCAAGTGGGGTCACCCCTCCACTTT. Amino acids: CSARDQVGSPLHF.

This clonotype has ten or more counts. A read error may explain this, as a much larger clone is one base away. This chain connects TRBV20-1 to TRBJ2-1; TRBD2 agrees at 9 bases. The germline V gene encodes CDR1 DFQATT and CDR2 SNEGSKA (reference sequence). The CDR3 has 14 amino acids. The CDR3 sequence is CSAEGLASYTEQFF. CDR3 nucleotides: TGCAGTGCAGAGGGACTAGCTTCCTACACTGAGCAGTTCTTC.

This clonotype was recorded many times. CDR3 protein: CASSPPGQAGGKETQYF. DNA of the CDR3: TGTGCCAGCAGCCCCCCTGGGCAGGCCGGGGGGAAAGAGACCCAGTACTTC. V and J are TRBV11-2 and TRBJ2-5; 7 nucleotides align to TRBD2. Germline trimming cut 5 bases from V and 3 bases from J; bases unmatched to any gene: 15. CDR3 length equals 17 residues. Germline CDR1 and CDR2: SGHAT and FQNNGV.

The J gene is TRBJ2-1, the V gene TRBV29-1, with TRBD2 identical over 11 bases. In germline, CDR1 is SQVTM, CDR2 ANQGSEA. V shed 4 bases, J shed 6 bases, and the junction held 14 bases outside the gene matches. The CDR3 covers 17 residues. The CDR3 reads CSVVYYLAGGPGNEQFF. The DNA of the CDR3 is TGCAGCGTTGTTTACTACTTAGCGGGAGGGCCCGGCAATGAGCAGTTCTTC.

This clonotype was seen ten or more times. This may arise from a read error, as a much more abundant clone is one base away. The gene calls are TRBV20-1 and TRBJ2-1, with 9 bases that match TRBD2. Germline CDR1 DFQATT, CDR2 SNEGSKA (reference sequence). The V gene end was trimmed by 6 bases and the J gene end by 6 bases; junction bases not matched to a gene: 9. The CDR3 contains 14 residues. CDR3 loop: CSAQGLAGCNEQFF. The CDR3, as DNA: TGCAGTGCCCAAGGGCTAGCGGGGTGCAATGAGCAGTTCTTC.

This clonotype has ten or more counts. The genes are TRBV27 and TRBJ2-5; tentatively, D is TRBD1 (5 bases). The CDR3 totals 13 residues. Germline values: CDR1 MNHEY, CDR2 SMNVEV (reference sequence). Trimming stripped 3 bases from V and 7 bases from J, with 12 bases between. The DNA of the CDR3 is TGTGCCAGCAGTTTTGGGGCTAGAGGGACCCAGTACTTC. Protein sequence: CASSFGARGTQYF.

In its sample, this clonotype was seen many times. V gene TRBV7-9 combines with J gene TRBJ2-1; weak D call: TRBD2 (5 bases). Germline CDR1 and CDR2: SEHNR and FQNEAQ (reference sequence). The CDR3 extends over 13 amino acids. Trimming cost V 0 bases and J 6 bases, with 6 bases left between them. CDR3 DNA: TGTGCCAGCAGCTTAGCCGGGATCAATGAGCAGTTCTTC. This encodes CASSLAGINEQFF.

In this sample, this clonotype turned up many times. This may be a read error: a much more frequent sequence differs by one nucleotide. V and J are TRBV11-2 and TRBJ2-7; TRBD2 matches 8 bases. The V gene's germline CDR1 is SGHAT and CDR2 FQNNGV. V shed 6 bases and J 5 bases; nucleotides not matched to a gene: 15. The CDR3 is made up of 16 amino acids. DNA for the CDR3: TGTGCCAGCAGGGTTCTAGCGGGCCCGAGGGGCCACGAGCAGTACTTC. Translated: CASRVLAGPRGHEQYF.

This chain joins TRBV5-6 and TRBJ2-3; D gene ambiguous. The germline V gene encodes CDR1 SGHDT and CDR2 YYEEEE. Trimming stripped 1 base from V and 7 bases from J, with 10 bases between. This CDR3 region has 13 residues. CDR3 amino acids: CASSLMGKYTQYF. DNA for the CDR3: TGTGCCAGCAGCTTGATGGGGAAATATACGCAGTATTTT.

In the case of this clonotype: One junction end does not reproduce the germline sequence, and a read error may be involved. Written as DNA, the CDR3 is TGTGCCAGCAGCCTTACAGGGGACTCAAATTCGCCCCTCCACTTT. Translated: CASSLTGDSNSPLHF. This chain links TRBV5-4 with TRBJ1-6; 7 nucleotides agree with TRBD1. CDR3 size: 15 residues. The germline V gene has CDR1 SGHNT and CDR2 YYREEE (reference sequence).

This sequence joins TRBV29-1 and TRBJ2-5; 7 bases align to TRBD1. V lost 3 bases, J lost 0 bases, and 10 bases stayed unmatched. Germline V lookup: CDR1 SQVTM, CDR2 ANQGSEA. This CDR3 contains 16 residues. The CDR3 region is CSVEIWDSRDQETQYF. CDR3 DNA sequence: TGCAGCGTTGAGATATGGGACAGCCGTGACCAAGAGACCCAGTACTTC.

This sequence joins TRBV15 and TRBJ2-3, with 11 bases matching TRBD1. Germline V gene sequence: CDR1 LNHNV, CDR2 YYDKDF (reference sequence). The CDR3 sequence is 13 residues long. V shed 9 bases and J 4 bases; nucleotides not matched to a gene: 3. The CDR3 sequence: CATPGQGADTQYF. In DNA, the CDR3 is TGTGCCACGCCGGGACAGGGGGCAGATACGCAGTATTTT.

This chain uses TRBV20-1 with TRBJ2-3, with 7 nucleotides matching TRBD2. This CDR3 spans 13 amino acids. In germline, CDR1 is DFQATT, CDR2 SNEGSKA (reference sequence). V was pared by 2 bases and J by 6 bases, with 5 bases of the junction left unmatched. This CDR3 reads CSARPLALDTQYF. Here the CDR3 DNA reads TGCAGTGCTAGACCACTAGCGTTGGATACGCAGTATTTT.

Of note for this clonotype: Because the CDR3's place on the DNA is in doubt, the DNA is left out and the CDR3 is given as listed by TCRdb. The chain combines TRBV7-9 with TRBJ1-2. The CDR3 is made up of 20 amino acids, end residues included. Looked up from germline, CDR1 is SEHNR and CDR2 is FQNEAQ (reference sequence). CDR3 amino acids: CASSFYICSAHHVQRDGYTF.

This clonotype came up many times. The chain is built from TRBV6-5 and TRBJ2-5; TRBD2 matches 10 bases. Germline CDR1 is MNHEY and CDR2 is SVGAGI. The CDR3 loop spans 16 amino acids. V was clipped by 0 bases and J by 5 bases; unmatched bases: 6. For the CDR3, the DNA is TGTGCCAGCAGTTACTCGGCTAGCGGGAGTCGGGAGACCCAGTACTTC. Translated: CASSYSASGSRETQYF.

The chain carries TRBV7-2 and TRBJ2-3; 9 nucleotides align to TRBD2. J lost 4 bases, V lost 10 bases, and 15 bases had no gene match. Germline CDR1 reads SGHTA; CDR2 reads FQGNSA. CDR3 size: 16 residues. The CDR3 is CATSSIGTSKADTQYF. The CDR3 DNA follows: TGTGCCACCTCGTCGATCGGGACTAGCAAGGCAGATACGCAGTATTTT.